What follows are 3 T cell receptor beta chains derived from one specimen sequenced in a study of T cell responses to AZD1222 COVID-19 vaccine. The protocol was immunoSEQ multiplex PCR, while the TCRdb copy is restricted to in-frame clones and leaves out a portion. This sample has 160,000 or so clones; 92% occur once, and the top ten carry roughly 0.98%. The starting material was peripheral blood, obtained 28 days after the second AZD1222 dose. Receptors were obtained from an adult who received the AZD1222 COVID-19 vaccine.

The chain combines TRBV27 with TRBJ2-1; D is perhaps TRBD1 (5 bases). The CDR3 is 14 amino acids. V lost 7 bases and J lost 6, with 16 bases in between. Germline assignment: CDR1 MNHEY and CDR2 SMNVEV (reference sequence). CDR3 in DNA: TGTGCCAGCAAATTTTCAGGGATCGGCAATGAGCAGTTCTTC. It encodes CASKFSGIGNEQFF.

CDR3 coding DNA: TGCGCCAGCAGCCAGGATTATCAAGCCACTGAAGCTTTCTTT. Amino acid sequence: CASSQDYQATEAFF. The chain employs TRBV4-1 and TRBJ1-1; D uncertain. Trimming removed 3 bases at V and 4 bases at J, with 12 bases between. Germline V gives CDR1 MGHRA, CDR2 YSYEKL. The CDR3 runs to 14 residues.

Here the CDR3 DNA reads TGTGCCAGCAGCCCCGTTTTAGGGGCCACTAATGAAAAACTGTTTTTT. Its translation: CASSPVLGATNEKLFF. The genes are TRBV6-6 and TRBJ1-4; D possibly corresponds to TRBD1 (5 bases). Germline values: CDR1 MNHNY, CDR2 SVGAGI (reference sequence). V lost 6 bases and J 2 bases, leaving 16 bases between the germline ends. CDR3 length equals 16 residues.